Sequencing of this T cell receptor (beta chain) was carried out in a study of post-analysis software for immune sequencing data. Study outcomes and limitations: Multiple sclerosis patients showed significantly lower normalized Chao1 diversity than controls did.

This clonotype has more than one count but fewer than ten. Its antigen is still unknown. The library was made from cDNA and included unique molecular identifiers. Between about 1 and 11 million T cells gave rise to some 520,000 cDNA molecules. TCRdb re-called the PCR reads through MiXCR, storing one row per CDR3 protein. In the table there are approximately 360,000 distinct CDR3 sequences, 30% to 45% of which are singletons. The TCR was taken from a girl between 10 and 17 years old with multiple sclerosis. Sequenced sample: blood.

The CDR3 loop is CASSYPTTGLLPTDTQYF. In nucleotides, the CDR3 is TGTGCCAGCAGCTACCCCACGACAGGGCTCCTCCCCACAGATACGCAGTATTTT. The rearrangement uses TRBV12-3 or TRBV12-4 and TRBJ2-3, with 7 bases aligning to TRBD1. Trimming removed 6 bases from V and 2 bases from J; junction bases left unmatched: 17. This CDR3 comprises 18 residues.